This record looks at one TCR beta chain sequence and its context. Trimming took off 7 bases at V and 0 bases at J, with 15 bases between the two ends. CDR3 length: 15 residues. CDR1 and CDR2 from the germline V gene are MNHNY and SVGAGI (reference sequence). Original methodology: Reference gene primer amplification gave nucleated cell count estimates. Profiled with immunoSEQ multiplex PCR; TCRdb holds only in-frame clones, not every one. V, J and clone size are taken as reported in that table, and D and trimming were inferred from the DNA itself. The table shows 180,000 or so clones, with approximately 88% occurring only once. The data stem from a study of blood T cell repertoires in COVID-19. Study-level background: The United States, Italy and Spain supplied acute and convalescent COVID-19 samples. Nucleic acid was either cDNA or gDNA, and it came from T cells, B-cell-depleted T cells, or PBMCs.

The sequence derives from a woman between 40 and 55 years old with COVID-19, enrolled during active disease. Sequencing input: peripheral blood. This sequence joins TRBV6-6 and TRBJ1-1, with D uncertain. This CDR3 reads CASTTGMGLNTEAFF. The CDR3 DNA sequence: TGTGCCAGCACAACCGGGATGGGGTTGAACACTGAAGCTTTCTTT.